This is a list of T cell receptor beta chains from one sample in a study of blood T cell repertoires in COVID-19. The protocol was immunoSEQ multiplex PCR, while the TCRdb copy is restricted to in-frame clones and leaves out a portion. This sample has some 250,000 clones, with around 80% found just once. Sequenced: peripheral blood. The source is a man aged 60 to 75 with acute or convalescent COVID-19. Each CDR3 is given with its conserved first and last residue. The D gene is left open where the match is weak. For some rows the clone size is stated as once, few or many, or as a class when expanded; others skip it.

>TRBV28|NA|NA|TRBJ1-5
TGTGCCAGCAGCGAGAGCAATCAGCCCCAGCATTTT
CASSESNQPQHF
>TRBV19|once|TRBD2|TRBJ2-3
TGTGCCAGTGATATAGCGGGGATTGCAGATACGCAGTATTTT
CASDIAGIADTQYF
>TRBV3-1/TRBV3-2|NA|TRBD1|TRBJ2-3
TGTGCCAGCAGCCAGCGGACAGGGGGCGCTAATGCAGATACGCAGTATTTT
CASSQRTGGANADTQYF
>TRBV27|NA|TRBD2|TRBJ2-7
TGTGCCAGCAGTTTAGCAGCGGGAGGGGCCTACGAGCAGTACTTC
CASSLAAGGAYEQYF
>TRBV13|NA|NA|TRBJ2-1
TGTGCCAGCAGCTTGAGTCCTCCGGAGGAGCAGTTCTTC
CASSLSPPEEQFF
>TRBV30|NA|NA|TRBJ1-2
TGTGCCTGGAGTCTAGCGGGTGGATACGCCTATGGCTACACCTTC
CAWSLAGGYAYGYTF
>TRBV6-2/TRBV6-3|once|NA|TRBJ2-2
TGTGCCAGCAGTATATTCACCGGGGAGCTGTTTTTT
CASSIFTGELFF
>TRBV28|NA|NA|TRBJ1-1
TGTGCCAGCAGTTTTGGGCTACCCAGGAACACTGAAGCTTTCTTT
CASSFGLPRNTEAFF
>TRBV6-6|NA|NA|TRBJ1-2
TGTGCCAGCAGGAGAGACAGCATCTATGGCTACACCTTC
CASRRDSIYGYTF
>TRBV27|NA|TRBD1|TRBJ1-2
TGTGCCAGCAGACCTACAGGGGGCTCTGGCTACACCTTC
CASRPTGGSGYTF
>TRBV18|NA|TRBD1|TRBJ1-5
TGTGCCAGCTCAACCGGGACAGCCCGGGGCCGTAATCAGCCCCAGCATTTT
CASSTGTARGRNQPQHF
>TRBV7-6|NA|TRBD2|TRBJ2-3
TGTGCCAGCAGCTTTTGGACGGGAGGGCCCCAGGATACGCAGTATTTT
CASSFWTGGPQDTQYF
>TRBV7-2|NA|TRBD1|TRBJ2-2
TGTGCCAGCAGCCATACCCCACAGGGGTGGTTTGACACCGGGGAGCTGTTTTTT
CASSHTPQGWFDTGELFF
>TRBV11-2|NA|NA|TRBJ2-4
TGTGCCAGCAGCTTAGATCTCGGGGGAGTGAGGGAAAACATTCAGTACTTC
CASSLDLGGVRENIQYF
>TRBV7-3|NA|NA|TRBJ2-3
TGTGCCAGCAGTCAAGGAGCGAACCAACGCACAGATACGCAGTATTTT
CASSQGANQRTDTQYF
>TRBV4-1|NA|TRBD2|TRBJ2-3
TGCGCCAGCAGCCAAGGGACTAGCGGGAGAATCCGGGCAGATACGCAGTATTTT
CASSQGTSGRIRADTQYF
>TRBV14|NA|NA|TRBJ2-1
TGTGCCAGCAGCCAAGGACTGAATGAGCAGTTCTTC
CASSQGLNEQFF
>TRBV30|NA|TRBD1|TRBJ2-5
TGTGCCCACCGGGACAGGGGGCCCAGCGAGACCCAGTACTTC
CAHRDRGPSETQYF
>TRBV2|once|NA|TRBJ1-2
TGTGCCAGCCGACAGGAGTGGAACTATGGCTACACCTTC
CASRQEWNYGYTF
>TRBV9|NA|NA|TRBJ2-2
TGTGCCAGCAGCGTAGCGGGGGGCCCCGGGGAGCTGTTTTTT
CASSVAGGPGELFF
>TRBV5-5|NA|NA|TRBJ1-2
TGTGCCAGCAGTTACGGGGGAGTCTATGGCTACACCTTC
CASSYGGVYGYTF
>TRBV7-2|NA|NA|TRBJ1-5
TGTGCCAGCAGCCAGTTCAGTACCCATAGCAATCAGCCCCAGCATTTT
CASSQFSTHSNQPQHF
>TRBV7-6|NA|NA|TRBJ1-6
TGTGCCAGCAGCTCCCAACAGGGACCACAGAATTCACCCCTCCACTTT
CASSSQQGPQNSPLHF
>TRBV6-5|once|TRBD1|TRBJ2-7
TGTGCCACCCAAATTCCGGGACAGGGGAGGGAGCAGTACTTC
CATQIPGQGREQYF
>TRBV19|NA|NA|TRBJ1-4
TGTGCCAGTAGTATTAGCCGCAGTGAAAAACTGTTTTTT
CASSISRSEKLFF
>TRBV2|once|NA|TRBJ2-7
TGTGCCAGCAGTGAGGGGGCATACTACGAGCAGTACTTC
CASSEGAYYEQYF
>TRBV28|NA|NA|TRBJ1-5
TGTGCCAGCAACCTACAGGGTTTCGCGAATCAGCCCCAGCATTTT
CASNLQGFANQPQHF
>TRBV10-3|few|TRBD1|TRBJ2-3
TGTGCCATCAGCGGGACAGGGGCCACAGATACGCAGTATTTT
CAISGTGATDTQYF
>TRBV10-3|NA|NA|TRBJ1-1
TGTGCCATCAGTGAGCGGGCAGGGACTGGCACTGAAGCTTTCTTT
CAISERAGTGTEAFF
>TRBV30|once|NA|TRBJ2-3
TGTGCCTGGAGTGCCGGGAGCCACAGCACAGATACGCAGTATTTT
CAWSAGSHSTDTQYF